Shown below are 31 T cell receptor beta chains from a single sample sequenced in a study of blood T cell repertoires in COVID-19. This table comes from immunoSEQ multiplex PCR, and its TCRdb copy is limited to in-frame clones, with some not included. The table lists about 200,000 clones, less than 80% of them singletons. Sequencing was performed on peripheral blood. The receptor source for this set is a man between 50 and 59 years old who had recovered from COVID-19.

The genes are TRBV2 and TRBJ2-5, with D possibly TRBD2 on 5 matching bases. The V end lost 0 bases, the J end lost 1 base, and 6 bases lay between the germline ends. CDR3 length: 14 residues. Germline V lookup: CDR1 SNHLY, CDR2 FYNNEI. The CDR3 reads CASSEARAQETQYF. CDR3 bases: TGTGCCAGCAGTGAAGCGCGGGCCCAAGAGACCCAGTACTTC.

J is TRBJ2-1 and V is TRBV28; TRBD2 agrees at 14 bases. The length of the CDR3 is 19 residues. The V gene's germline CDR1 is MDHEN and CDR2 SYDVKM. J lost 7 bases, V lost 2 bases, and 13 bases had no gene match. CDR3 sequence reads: CASSLGRTSGRTGWNEQFF. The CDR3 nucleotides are TGTGCCAGCAGTTTAGGCAGGACTAGCGGGAGGACGGGATGGAATGAGCAGTTCTTC.

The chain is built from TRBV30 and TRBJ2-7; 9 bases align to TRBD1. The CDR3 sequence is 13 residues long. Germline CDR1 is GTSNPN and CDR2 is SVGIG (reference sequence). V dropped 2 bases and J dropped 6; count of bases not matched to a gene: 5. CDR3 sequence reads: CAWSTYRGLEQYF. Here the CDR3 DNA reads TGTGCCTGGAGTACCTACAGGGGGCTCGAGCAGTACTTC.

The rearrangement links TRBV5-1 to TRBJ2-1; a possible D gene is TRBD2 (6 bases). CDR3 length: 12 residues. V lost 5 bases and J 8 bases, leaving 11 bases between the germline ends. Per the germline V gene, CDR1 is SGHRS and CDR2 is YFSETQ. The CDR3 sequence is CASSRSGDEQFF. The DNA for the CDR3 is TGCGCCAGCAGTAGGTCGGGGGATGAGCAGTTCTTC.

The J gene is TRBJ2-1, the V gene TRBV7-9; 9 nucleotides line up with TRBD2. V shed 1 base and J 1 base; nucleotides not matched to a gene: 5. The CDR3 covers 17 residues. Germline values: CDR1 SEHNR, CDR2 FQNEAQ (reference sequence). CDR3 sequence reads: CASSLGAGGPSYNEQFF. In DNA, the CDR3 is TGTGCCAGCAGCTTAGGTGCGGGAGGGCCTTCCTACAATGAGCAGTTCTTC.

The CDR3 loop reads CAISMTSGSFGGELFF. The CDR3 DNA sequence: TGTGCCATCAGTATGACTAGCGGGAGCTTTGGCGGGGAGCTGTTTTTT. This rearrangement joins TRBV10-3 to TRBJ2-2; TRBD2 matches 12 bases. Germline values: CDR1 ENHRY, CDR2 SYGVKD. This CDR3 spans 16 amino acids. V lost 5 bases to trimming and J lost 7 bases; unmatched junction nucleotides: 8.

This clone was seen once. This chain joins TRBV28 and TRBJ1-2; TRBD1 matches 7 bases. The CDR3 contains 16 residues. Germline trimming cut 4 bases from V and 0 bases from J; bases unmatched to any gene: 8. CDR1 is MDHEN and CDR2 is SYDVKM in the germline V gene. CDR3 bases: TGTGCCAGCAGTTCCGGGACAGCTCTTTCTAACTATGGCTACACCTTC. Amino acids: CASSSGTALSNYGYTF.

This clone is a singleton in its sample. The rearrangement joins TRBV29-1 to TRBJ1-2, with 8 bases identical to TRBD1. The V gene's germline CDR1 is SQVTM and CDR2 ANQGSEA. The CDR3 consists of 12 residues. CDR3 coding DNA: TGCGCCCACGATGGACAGGGATATGGCTACACCTTC. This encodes CAHDGQGYGYTF.

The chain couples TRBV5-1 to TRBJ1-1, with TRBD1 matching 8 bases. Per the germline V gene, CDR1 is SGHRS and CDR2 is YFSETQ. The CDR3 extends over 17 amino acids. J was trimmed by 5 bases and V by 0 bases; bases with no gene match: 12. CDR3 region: CASSLGTGPLVSTEAFF. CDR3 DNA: TGCGCCAGCAGCTTGGGGACAGGGCCATTAGTTAGTACTGAAGCTTTCTTT.

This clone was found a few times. CDR3 in DNA: TGTGCCAGTAGTATAGCCCACGGACAGGGTCTGGGGACCCAGTACTTC. Translating it yields CASSIAHGQGLGTQYF. The chain joins TRBV19 to TRBJ2-5; the match to TRBD1 covers 8 bases. CDR1 and CDR2 from the germline V gene are LNHDA and SQIVND (reference sequence). V shed 1 base and J 7 bases; nucleotides not matched to a gene: 11. This CDR3 is 16 amino acids long.

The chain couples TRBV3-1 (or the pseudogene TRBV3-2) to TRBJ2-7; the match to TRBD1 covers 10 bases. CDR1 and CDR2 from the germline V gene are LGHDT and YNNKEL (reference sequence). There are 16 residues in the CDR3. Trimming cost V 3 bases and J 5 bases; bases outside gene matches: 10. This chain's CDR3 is CASSQTTGTGVHEQYF. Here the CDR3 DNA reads TGTGCCAGCAGCCAGACGACCGGGACAGGGGTCCACGAGCAGTACTTC.

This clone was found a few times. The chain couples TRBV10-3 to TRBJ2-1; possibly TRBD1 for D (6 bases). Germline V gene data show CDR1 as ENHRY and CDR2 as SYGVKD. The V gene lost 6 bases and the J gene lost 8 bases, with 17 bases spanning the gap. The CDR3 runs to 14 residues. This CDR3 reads CAIRKTGQRDEQFF. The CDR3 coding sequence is TGTGCCATCAGGAAGACTGGACAGAGGGATGAGCAGTTCTTC.

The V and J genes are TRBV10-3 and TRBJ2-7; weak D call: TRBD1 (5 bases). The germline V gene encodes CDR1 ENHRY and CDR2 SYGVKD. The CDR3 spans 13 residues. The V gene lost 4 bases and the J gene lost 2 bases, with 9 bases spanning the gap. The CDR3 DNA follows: TGTGCCATCAGTGGTCAGGGTACCTACGAGCAGTACTTC. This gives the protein CAISGQGTYEQYF.

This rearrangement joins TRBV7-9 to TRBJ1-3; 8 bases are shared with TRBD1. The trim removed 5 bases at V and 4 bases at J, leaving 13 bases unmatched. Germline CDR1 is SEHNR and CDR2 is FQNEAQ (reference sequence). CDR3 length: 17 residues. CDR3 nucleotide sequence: TGTGCCAGCAGCCGAACACTCCAGGGGGCGTCGGGAAACACCATATATTTT. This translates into CASSRTLQGASGNTIYF. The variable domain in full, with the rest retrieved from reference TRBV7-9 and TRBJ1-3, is DTGVSQNPRHKITKRGQNVTFRCDPISEHNRLYWYRQTLGQGPEFLTYFQNEAQLEKSRLLSDRFSAERPKGSFSTLEIQRTEQGDSAMYLCASSRTLQGASGNTIYFGEGSWLTVV.

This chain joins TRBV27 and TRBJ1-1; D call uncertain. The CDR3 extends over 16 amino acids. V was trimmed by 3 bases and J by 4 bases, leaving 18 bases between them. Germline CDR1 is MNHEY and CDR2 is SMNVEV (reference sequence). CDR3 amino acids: CASSFLSGYGRTEAFF. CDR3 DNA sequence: TGTGCCAGCAGTTTTTTATCAGGCTACGGCCGCACTGAAGCTTTCTTT.

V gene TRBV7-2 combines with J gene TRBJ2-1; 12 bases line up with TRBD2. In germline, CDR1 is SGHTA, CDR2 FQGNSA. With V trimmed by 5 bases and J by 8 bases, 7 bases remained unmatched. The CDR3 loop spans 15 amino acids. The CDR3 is CASSIGLAGFDEQFF. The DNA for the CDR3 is TGTGCCAGCAGCATAGGACTAGCGGGATTCGATGAGCAGTTCTTC.

The CDR3 DNA is TGTGCCAGCAGTGAGGGCCAGGGGGCGTTCTACGAGCAGTACTTC. Translating gives CASSEGQGAFYEQYF. The rearrangement joins TRBV25-1 to TRBJ2-7, with 8 bases aligning to TRBD1. Germline CDR1 is MGHDK and CDR2 is SYGVNS. Losses at the gene ends were 3 bases for V and 3 bases for J; bases not matched to a gene: 7. CDR3 length equals 15 residues.

The CDR3 reads CATSDFPQGAVVVGNTIYF. Written as DNA, the CDR3 is TGTGCCACCAGTGATTTCCCCCAGGGGGCGGTGGTAGTTGGAAACACCATATATTTT. J is TRBJ1-3 and V is TRBV24-1; 8 nucleotides agree with TRBD1. The CDR3 loop spans 19 amino acids. The J segment lost 3 bases and the V segment lost 1 base, leaving 13 bases of the junction unmatched. The V gene's germline CDR1 is KGHDR and CDR2 SFDVKD.

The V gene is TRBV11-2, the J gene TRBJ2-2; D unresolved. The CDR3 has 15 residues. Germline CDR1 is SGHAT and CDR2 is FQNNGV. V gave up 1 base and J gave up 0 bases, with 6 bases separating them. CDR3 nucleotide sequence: TGTGCCAGCAGCTTAGTCGGGTCGAACACCGGGGAGCTGTTTTTT. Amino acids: CASSLVGSNTGELFF.

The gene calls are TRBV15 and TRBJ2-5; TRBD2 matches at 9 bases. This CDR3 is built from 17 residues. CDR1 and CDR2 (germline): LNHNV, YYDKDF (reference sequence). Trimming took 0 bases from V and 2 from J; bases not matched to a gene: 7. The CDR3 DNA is TGTGCCACCAGCAGAGAGAGTGCGGGAGGGCCGCAAGAGACCCAGTACTTC. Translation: CATSRESAGGPQETQYF.

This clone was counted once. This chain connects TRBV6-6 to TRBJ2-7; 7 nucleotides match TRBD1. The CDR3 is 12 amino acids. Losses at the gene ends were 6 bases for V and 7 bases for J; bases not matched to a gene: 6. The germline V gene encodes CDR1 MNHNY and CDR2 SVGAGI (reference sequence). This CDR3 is CASRQGMWEQYF. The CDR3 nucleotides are TGTGCCAGCAGACAGGGGATGTGGGAGCAGTACTTC.

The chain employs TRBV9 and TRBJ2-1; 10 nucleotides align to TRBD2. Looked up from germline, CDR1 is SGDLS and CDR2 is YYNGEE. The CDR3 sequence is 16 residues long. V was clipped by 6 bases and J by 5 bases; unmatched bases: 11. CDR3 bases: TGTGCCAGCACCGGGGGTAGAACTAGCGGGAACAATGAGCAGTTCTTC. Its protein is CASTGGRTSGNNEQFF.

CDR3: CASSQGLAGGSQFF. CDR3 in DNA: TGTGCCAGCAGCCAGGGACTAGCGGGAGGGTCACAGTTCTTC. This rearrangement joins TRBV14 to TRBJ2-1; 16 bases are a match to TRBD2. Germline assignment: CDR1 SGHDN and CDR2 FVKESK. V gave up 3 bases and J gave up 13 bases; unmatched junction bases: 3. The CDR3 is made up of 14 amino acids. Drawing the rest from reference TRBV14 and TRBJ2-1, the complete variable domain is EAGVTQFPSHSVIEKGQTVTLRCDPISGHDNLYWYRRVMGKEIKFLLHFVKESKQDESGMPNNRFLAERTGGTYSTLKVQPAELEDSGVYFCASSQGLAGGSQFFGPGTRLTVL.

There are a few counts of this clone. The CDR3 here is CATSRELAGASGYNEQFF. CDR3 nucleotide sequence: TGTGCCACCAGCAGAGAACTAGCGGGAGCGAGTGGCTACAATGAGCAGTTCTTC. The chain has TRBV15 and TRBJ2-1; 11 nucleotides align to TRBD2. Per the germline V gene, CDR1 is LNHNV and CDR2 is YYDKDF (reference sequence). CDR3 length: 18 amino acids. J gave up 3 bases and V 0 bases, and 7 bases lay outside the gene matches.

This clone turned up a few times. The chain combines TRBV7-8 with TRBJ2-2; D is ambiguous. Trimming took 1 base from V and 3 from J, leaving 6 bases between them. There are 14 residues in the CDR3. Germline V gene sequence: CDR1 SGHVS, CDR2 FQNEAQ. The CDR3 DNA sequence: TGTGCCAGCAGCTTAGACTATTACACCGGGGAGCTGTTTTTT. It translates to CASSLDYYTGELFF.

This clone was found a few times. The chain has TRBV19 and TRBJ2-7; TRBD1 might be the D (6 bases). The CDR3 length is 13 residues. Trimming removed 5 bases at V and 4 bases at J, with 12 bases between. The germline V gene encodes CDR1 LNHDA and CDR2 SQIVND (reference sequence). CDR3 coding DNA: TGTGCCAGTAGTGAGGCAGGGGATTACGAGCAGTACTTC. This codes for CASSEAGDYEQYF.

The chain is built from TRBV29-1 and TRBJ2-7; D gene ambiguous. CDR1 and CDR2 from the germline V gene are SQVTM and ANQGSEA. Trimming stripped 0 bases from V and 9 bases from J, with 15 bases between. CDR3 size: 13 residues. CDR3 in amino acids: CSVEEPDTLGQYF. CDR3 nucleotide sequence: TGCAGCGTTGAAGAGCCCGACACTCTGGGGCAGTACTTC.

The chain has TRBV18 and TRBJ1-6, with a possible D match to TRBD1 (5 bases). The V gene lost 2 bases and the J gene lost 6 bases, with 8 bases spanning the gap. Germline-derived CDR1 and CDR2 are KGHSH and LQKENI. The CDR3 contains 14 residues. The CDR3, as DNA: TGTGCCAGCTCACCAGCGACAGCTAATTCACCCCTCCACTTT. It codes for CASSPATANSPLHF.

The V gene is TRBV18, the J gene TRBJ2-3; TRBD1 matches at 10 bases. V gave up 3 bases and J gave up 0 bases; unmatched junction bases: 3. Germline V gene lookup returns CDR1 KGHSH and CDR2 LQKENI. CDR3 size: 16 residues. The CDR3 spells CASSPRDRGSTDTQYF. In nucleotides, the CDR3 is TGTGCCAGCTCACCTCGGGACAGGGGCAGCACAGATACGCAGTATTTT.

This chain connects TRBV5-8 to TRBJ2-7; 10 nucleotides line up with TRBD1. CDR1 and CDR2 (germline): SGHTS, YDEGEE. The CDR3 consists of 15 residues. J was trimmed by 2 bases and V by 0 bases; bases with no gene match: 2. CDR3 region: CASSLGGTGAYEQYF. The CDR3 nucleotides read TGTGCCAGCAGCTTGGGAGGGACAGGGGCCTACGAGCAGTACTTC. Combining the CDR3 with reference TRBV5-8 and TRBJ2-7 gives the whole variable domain EAGVTQSPTHLIKTRGQQATLRCSPISGHTSVYWYQQALGLGLQFLLWYDEGEERNRGNFPPRFSGRQFPNYSSELNVNALELEDSALYLCASSLGGTGAYEQYFGPGTRLTVT.

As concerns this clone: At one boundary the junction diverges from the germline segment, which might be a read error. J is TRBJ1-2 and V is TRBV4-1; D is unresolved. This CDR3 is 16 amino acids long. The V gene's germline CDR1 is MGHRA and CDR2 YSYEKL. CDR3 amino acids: CASSQGRALSNYGYIF. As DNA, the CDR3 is TGCGCCAGCAGCCAAGGGAGGGCACTTTCTAACTATGGCTACATCTTC.